What follows describes a single T cell receptor beta chain. Its antigen remains unknown. This sample was included in a study of T cell responses to AZD1222 COVID-19 vaccine. Notes on the study in general: Clonal diversity may have been underestimated in mostly white British donors. Spike-specific TCRs gained breadth and depth after people received two AZD1222 doses.

V trimming: 7 bases; J trimming: 7 bases; junction bases outside the gene matches: 13. CDR3 length: 15 amino acids. Germline V lookup: CDR1 MDHEN, CDR2 SYDVKM. Measured with immunoSEQ multiplex PCR; TCRdb has only the in-frame clones, and not every one. Of fewer than 300,000 clones in the sample, 93% were seen once. The receptor's source is an adult in good health. Sample: peripheral blood, taken on day 0 of AZD1222 vaccination. This rearrangement joins TRBV28 to TRBJ2-1, with 7 bases aligning to TRBD2. The CDR3 region has the DNA TGTGCCAGCAACACCGGGACTATGAATCATAATGAGCAGTTCTTC. It codes for CASNTGTMNHNEQFF.